One and the same sample provided the 30 T cell receptor beta chains below, sequenced in a study of glioma-infiltrating T cells. The iRepertoire nested amplicon-rescue multiplex PCR amplified TCR alpha and beta CDR3s from RNA. A single record per CDR3 protein comes from TCRdb applying MiXCR to the multiplex PCR reads. This sample yields around 350,000 distinct CDR3 sequences, of which roughly two fifths are seen a single time; around 13% belongs to the top ten. Material: glioma tissue, nonneoplastic brain tissue, or PBMCs (not recorded which). These receptors were collected from a human donor with low-grade glioma or glioblastoma, undergoing nonglioma brain surgery, or in good health (not recorded which).

The rearrangement uses TRBV19 and TRBJ2-1, with 10 bases that match TRBD2. Germline CDR1 reads LNHDA; CDR2 reads SQIVND (reference sequence). CDR3 length: 16 residues. J was trimmed by 0 bases and V by 7 bases; bases with no gene match: 6. The CDR3 reads CASTLAGVSSYNEQFF. CDR3 nucleotides: TGTGCCAGTACCCTAGCGGGGGTGAGCTCCTACAATGAGCAGTTCTTC. Supplemented by reference TRBV19 and TRBJ2-1, the full variable domain reads DGGITQSPKYLFRKEGQNVTLSCEQNLNHDAMYWYRQDPGQGLRLIYYSQIVNDFQKGDIAEGYSVSREKKESFPLTVTSAQKNPTAFYLCASTLAGVSSYNEQFFGPGTRLTVL.

As for this clonotype: A read error may explain this, as a much larger clone is one base away. The chain couples TRBV28 to TRBJ2-3, with TRBD2 matching over 8 bases. The V segment lost 5 bases and the J segment 0 bases; nucleotides outside the gene matches: 16. There are 19 residues in the CDR3. The V gene's germline CDR1 is MDHEN and CDR2 SYDVKM. The CDR3 spells CASSPNRLASALSTDTQYF. In DNA form, the CDR3 reads TGTGCCAGCAGTCCAAATCGACTAGCGTCCGCCCTTAGCACAGATACGCAGTATTTT.

This clonotype appeared a single time. The junction does not match germline at one end; this may be a read error. This chain joins TRBV4-3 and TRBJ2-1; 8 bases match TRBD2. The CDR3 is 15 amino acids. Germline V lookup: CDR1 LGHNA, CDR2 YSLEER. The CDR3 sequence: CASSLIAGPDNEKFF. The DNA for the CDR3 is TGCGCCAGCAGCTTGATAGCGGGACCCGACAATGAGAAGTTCTTC.

This clonotype was observed at least ten times. This chain connects TRBV27 to TRBJ2-3; D is possibly TRBD2 (6 bases). The CDR3 length is 15 residues. V was shortened by 1 base and J by 0 bases, with 8 bases between the two germline ends. Germline CDR1 and CDR2: MNHEY and SMNVEV (reference sequence). The CDR3 DNA reads TGTGCCAGCAGTTTATTAGCGGATAGCACAGATACGCAGTATTTT. It translates to CASSLLADSTDTQYF.

In regard to this clonotype: A single base separates this from a much larger clone, so it may be a read error. The CDR3 does not end in the conserved phenylalanine or tryptophan, so this is likely a read error. V usage is TRBV6-2 or TRBV6-3 and J usage is TRBJ2-7; 8 bases map to TRBD1. The germline gives CDR1 MNHEY, CDR2 SVGEGT. The CDR3 extends over 13 amino acids. Unmatched junction bases numbered 2, after V lost 3 bases and J lost 4 bases. The CDR3 coding sequence is TGTGCCAGCAGTTATAGGACAGGGTACGAGCAGTACTAC. It is translated as CASSYRTGYEQYY.

V usage is TRBV5-4 and J usage is TRBJ1-1, with D perhaps TRBD1 (6 bases). CDR3 length: 13 amino acids. V was pared by 3 bases and J by 6 bases, with 12 bases between. The germline V gene encodes CDR1 SGHNT and CDR2 YYREEE (reference sequence). The CDR3 here is CASSSARGPEAFF. CDR3 nucleotides: TGTGCCAGCAGCTCGGCCAGGGGCCCTGAAGCTTTCTTT.

The chain couples TRBV12-5 to TRBJ2-7; D is ambiguous. The V gene's germline CDR1 is LGHNT and CDR2 FRNRAP. V was pared by 1 base and J by 4 bases, with 5 bases between. The CDR3 length is 12 residues. The CDR3 spells CASGLGPYEQYF. The CDR3 nucleotides read TGTGCTAGTGGTTTGGGGCCTTACGAGCAGTACTTC.

V usage is TRBV27 and J usage is TRBJ2-7; perhaps TRBD2 as D (5 bases). CDR1 MNHEY and CDR2 SMNVEV come from the germline V gene (reference sequence). The CDR3 is made up of 16 amino acids. Trimming shortened V by 0 bases and J by 1 base, and 13 bases separated the two germline ends. The CDR3 sequence is CASSLSARGGSYEQYF. The DNA for the CDR3 is TGTGCCAGCAGTTTATCAGCTCGGGGTGGATCCTACGAGCAGTACTTC.

The J gene is TRBJ1-2, the V gene TRBV5-1; 7 bases fit TRBD1. J lost 3 bases, V lost 0 bases, and 5 bases had no gene match. CDR3 length: 15 amino acids. The germline CDR1 and CDR2 sequences are SGHRS and YFSETQ. CDR3 protein: CASSLAGGGDYGYTF. CDR3 coding DNA: TGCGCCAGCAGCTTGGCAGGGGGTGGTGACTATGGCTACACCTTC. Looking up the rest from reference TRBV5-1 and TRBJ1-2 gives the full variable domain: KAGVTQTPRYLIKTRGQQVTLSCSPISGHRSVSWYQQTPGQGLQFLFEYFSETQRNKGNFPGRFSGRQFSNSRSEMNVSTLELGDSALYLCASSLAGGGDYGYTFGSGTRLTVV.

V and J are TRBV18 and TRBJ2-5; no clear D gene. Germline CDR1 reads KGHSH; CDR2 reads LQKENI. The CDR3 has 13 residues. The ends were cut back, 3 bases at V and 2 bases at J, with 7 bases in the middle. For the CDR3, the DNA is TGTGCCAGCTCACCGGGGATTCAAGAGACCCAGTACTTC. It is translated as CASSPGIQETQYF.

This chain links TRBV29-1 with TRBJ1-5; TRBD1 might be the D (5 bases). CDR3 size: 13 residues. Germline V lookup: CDR1 SQVTM, CDR2 ANQGSEA. Trimming removed 7 bases from V and 7 bases from J, with 17 bases in between. The CDR3 coding sequence is TGCAGCGCTGATGAGGGGCGGGGGCAGCCCCAGCATTTT. Translation gives CSADEGRGQPQHF.

The rearrangement uses TRBV7-2 and TRBJ2-7, with 8 bases fitting TRBD1. The ends lost 1 base at V and 3 bases at J; junction bases unmatched: 5. The CDR3 extends over 15 amino acids. Germline V CDR1 and CDR2: SGHTA, FQGNSA. CDR3 sequence reads: CASSLVGQGGYEQYF. CDR3 sequence (DNA): TGTGCCAGCAGCTTAGTCGGACAGGGTGGCTACGAGCAGTACTTC.

The chain uses TRBV6-9 and TRBJ1-1, with D unclear. CDR3 size: 14 residues. Deletions cut 0 bases from V and 6 bases from J, with 11 bases between. Germline V CDR1 and CDR2: MNHGY, SVAAGI. The CDR3: CASSYSGFIAEAFF. The CDR3 nucleotides are TGTGCCAGCAGTTATTCCGGGTTCATAGCTGAAGCTTTCTTT.

This clonotype showed up just a few times. V and J are TRBV12-3 or TRBV12-4 and TRBJ2-1, with 9 bases matching TRBD2. V lost 5 bases and J lost 8; bases outside the gene matches: 1. This CDR3 is 12 amino acids long. The CDR3 region is CASSPSGDEQFF. CDR3 in DNA: TGTGCCAGCAGTCCTAGCGGGGATGAGCAGTTCTTC.

The chain is built from TRBV12-3 or TRBV12-4 and TRBJ1-6; D is unresolved. The CDR3 spans 13 residues. Trimming cost V 1 base and J 10 bases, with 8 bases left between them. As DNA, the CDR3 is TGTGCCAGCAGTTTAGGCAGAGGCTCACCCCTCCACTTT. This encodes CASSLGRGSPLHF.

This clonotype was detected ten times or more. V and J are TRBV28 and TRBJ1-2; tentative D call: TRBD1 (5 bases). Germline V CDR1 and CDR2: MDHEN, SYDVKM. Trimming pared 1 base from V and 3 bases from J, leaving 12 bases between. The CDR3 loop spans 15 amino acids. The CDR3, as DNA: TGTGCCAGCAGTTTATACGGGGCGCCGGACTATGGCTACACCTTC. Translated, it gives CASSLYGAPDYGYTF.

This clonotype was seen a few times. This chain joins TRBV28 and TRBJ2-5, with 14 positions matching TRBD2. The V and J ends lost 5 bases and 3 bases, in that order; junction bases with no gene match: 8. This CDR3 region has 17 residues. Germline CDR1 is MDHEN and CDR2 is SYDVKM. The CDR3 sequence: CASSPMTSGRAKETQYF. CDR3 nucleotides: TGTGCCAGCAGTCCCATGACTAGCGGGAGGGCCAAAGAGACCCAGTACTTC.

CDR3 sequence reads: CASSLDRVDTEAFF. The CDR3 nucleotides read TGCGCCAGCAGCTTGGACAGGGTAGACACTGAAGCTTTCTTT. V usage is TRBV5-1 and J usage is TRBJ1-1; weak D call: TRBD1 (6 bases). The germline V gene encodes CDR1 SGHRS and CDR2 YFSETQ. The V and J ends lost 0 bases and 3 bases respectively, with 9 bases between them. The CDR3 covers 14 residues.

A word on this clonotype: This may come from a read error, since a much larger clone is one base off. This chain links TRBV6-6 with TRBJ1-5; D gene unclear. From germline, CDR1 is MNHNY and CDR2 SVGAGI (reference sequence). The CDR3 loop spans 13 amino acids. The CDR3 region has the DNA TGTGCCAGAAGTTACTATAGCAATCAGCCCCAGCATTTT. This sequence encodes CARSYYSNQPQHF.

Ten or more counts support this clonotype. The J gene is TRBJ1-1, the V gene TRBV6-2 or TRBV6-3; D ambiguous. This CDR3 comprises 12 residues. Per the germline V gene, CDR1 is MNHEY and CDR2 is SVGEGT. V lost 7 bases, J lost 4 bases, and 10 bases lay in between. The CDR3 loop reads CASTRGVTEAFF. The CDR3 bases are TGTGCCAGCACCCGGGGTGTCACTGAAGCTTTCTTT.

For this clonotype: Compared with germline, one end of the junction differs, possibly owing to a read error. V and J are TRBV6-1 and TRBJ2-1; D is unclear. Germline CDR1 MNHNS, CDR2 SASEGT. CDR3 length: 15 residues. This CDR3 is CASSDAISSYNGQFF. The CDR3 coding sequence is TGTGCCAGCAGTGACGCCATTAGCTCCTACAATGGGCAGTTCTTC.

The rearrangement links TRBV7-2 to TRBJ1-2, with a possible D match to TRBD1 (5 bases). There are 14 residues in the CDR3. CDR1 is SGHTA and CDR2 is FQGNSA in the germline V gene. V was clipped by 2 bases and J by 3 bases, with 10 bases between them. The CDR3 sequence is CASSLSTGDYGYTF. The CDR3 coding sequence is TGTGCCAGCAGCTTATCTACAGGAGACTATGGCTACACCTTC. The full variable domain, rest sourced from reference TRBV7-2 and TRBJ1-2, is GAGVSQSPSNKVTEKGKDVELRCDPISGHTALYWYRQSLGQGLEFLIYFQGNSAPDKSGLPSDRFSAERTGGSVSTLTIQRTQQEDSAVYLCASSLSTGDYGYTFGSGTRLTVV.

Comments on this clonotype: A much larger clone lies a single base off, so this may be a read error. This chain connects TRBV27 to TRBJ2-7, with D possibly being TRBD1 (6 bases). Germline CDR1 MNHEY, CDR2 SMNVEV (reference sequence). This CDR3 is built from 16 residues. V lost 5 bases to trimming and J lost 4 bases, with 21 bases between them. CDR3 nucleotide sequence: TGTGCCAGCAGTCCACTCCCCGGGACAAGGACATACGAGCAGTACTTC. Translation: CASSPLPGTRTYEQYF.

At least ten counts were recorded for this clonotype. The chain combines TRBV7-2 with TRBJ2-7, with 12 bases fitting TRBD2. Germline CDR1 is SGHTA and CDR2 is FQGNSA. This CDR3 is 16 amino acids long. Trimming at V came to 4 bases and at J to 3 bases, leaving 7 bases not matched to a gene. The CDR3 spells CASSYQLAGGSYEQYF. CDR3 DNA: TGTGCCAGCAGCTACCAACTAGCGGGAGGAAGCTACGAGCAGTACTTC.

This sequence joins TRBV30 and TRBJ2-7; the D is unclear. Germline V CDR1 and CDR2: GTSNPN, SVGIG (reference sequence). V was trimmed by 2 bases and J by 8 bases, leaving 19 bases between them. The CDR3 loop spans 14 amino acids. The chain's CDR3 is CAWSFVQADFQQYF. The DNA for the CDR3 is TGTGCCTGGAGTTTCGTGCAGGCCGACTTCCAGCAGTACTTC.

The V gene is TRBV6-2 or TRBV6-3, the J gene TRBJ2-7; 8 positions match TRBD2. The germline CDR1 and CDR2 sequences are MNHEY and SVGEGT. There are 15 residues in the CDR3. V lost 2 bases to trimming and J lost 7 bases; unmatched junction nucleotides: 10. The CDR3 bases are TGTGCCAGCAGTTACCGACTAGCGACCTACAATGAGCAGTACTTC. The encoded protein is CASSYRLATYNEQYF.

Comment on this clonotype: A much more abundant neighbour one base away suggests this may be a read error. V and J are TRBV6-5 and TRBJ1-1; TRBD1 might be the D (5 bases). CDR1 MNHEY and CDR2 SVGAGI come from the germline V gene. The ends were cut back, 5 bases at V and 3 bases at J, with 19 bases in the middle. The CDR3 loop spans 16 amino acids. CDR3 sequence: CASSEKDIRLDTEAFF. As DNA, the CDR3 is TGTGCCAGCAGTGAAAAGGACATAAGACTGGACACTGAAGCTTTCTTT.

Comments on this clonotype: A much larger clonotype is one base distant, so this may be a read error. No conserved phenylalanine or tryptophan is present at the end of the CDR3, so a read error is the likely explanation. The chain uses TRBV28 and TRBJ2-5, with TRBD1 matching 7 bases. CDR3 size: 14 residues. With 7 bases clipped from V and 1 base from J, the junction kept 6 bases outside the gene matches. Germline values: CDR1 MDHEN, CDR2 SYDVKM. CDR3 region: CASNKRGLQETQYL. In DNA form, the CDR3 reads TGTGCCAGCAACAAAAGGGGGCTCCAAGAGACCCAGTACTTA.

This clonotype has a handful of counts. The rearrangement joins TRBV12-3 or TRBV12-4 to TRBJ1-1; a possible D gene is TRBD1 (5 bases). V lost 5 bases to trimming and J lost 7 bases, with 20 bases between them. CDR3 length: 15 residues. The CDR3 reads CASSLIRGRADEAFF. The DNA for the CDR3 is TGTGCCAGCAGTCTCATCCGGGGCAGGGCTGATGAAGCTTTCTTT.

This sequence joins TRBV6-2 or TRBV6-3 and TRBJ2-2; 14 positions agree with TRBD2. The germline CDR1 and CDR2 sequences are MNHEY and SVGEGT. This CDR3 is 17 amino acids long. With V trimmed by 5 bases and J by 3 bases, 5 bases remained unmatched. The CDR3, as DNA: TGTGCCAGCAGTGCCGGGACTAGCGGGAGCGACACCGGGGAGCTGTTTTTT. Translating it yields CASSAGTSGSDTGELFF.